This passage covers 21 T cell receptor beta chains from one sample sequenced in a study of T cell repertoires in cytomegalovirus infection. TCRdb passed the reads through MiXCR, listing each CDR3 protein once. The table shows 90,000 to 110,000 distinct CDR3 sequences, with under 30% occurring only once. Their cognate antigens are unknown. The starting material was CD8+ T cells from cultured PBMCs, obtained from culture after CMV antigen stimulation. Receptors were obtained from a human donor in good health (CMV status not recorded). Some clones in this sample may be carry-over from other donors' samples.

The table lists this clonotype with a count of one. V and J are TRBV20-1 and TRBJ2-3; D unresolved. This CDR3 comprises 14 residues. Trimming pared 6 bases from V and 0 bases from J, leaving 13 bases between. From germline, CDR1 is DFQATT and CDR2 SNEGSKA (reference sequence). This chain's CDR3 is CSAPELTSTDTQYF. CDR3 DNA: TGCAGTGCCCCGGAATTAACTAGCACAGATACGCAGTATTTT.

The genes are TRBV27 and TRBJ2-3; D is undetermined. V was trimmed by 6 bases and J by 6 bases, leaving 19 bases between them. CDR1 and CDR2 (germline): MNHEY, SMNVEV (reference sequence). This CDR3 has 15 residues. The DNA of the CDR3 is TGTGCCAGCAGGCTTAAGCAGTTTCCCGGGGATACGCAGTATTTT. Encoded protein: CASRLKQFPGDTQYF.

This clonotype was seen a few times. Written as DNA, the CDR3 is TGTGCCAGCAGCGGGGACTACCAAGAGACCCAGTACTTC. Protein product: CASSGDYQETQYF. V is TRBV3-1 and J is TRBJ2-5, with D possibly matching TRBD2 (6 bases). The V gene lost 5 bases and the J gene lost 0 bases, with 7 bases spanning the gap. The CDR3 contains 13 residues. Germline V gives CDR1 LGHDT, CDR2 YNNKEL (reference sequence).

This clonotype was detected a few times. The chain carries TRBV20-1 and TRBJ2-7; D not certain. This CDR3 region has 12 residues. V was cut by 2 bases and J by 8 bases, with 13 bases left in between. Germline CDR1 DFQATT, CDR2 SNEGSKA (reference sequence). The CDR3 region is CSARPVSHQQYF. The CDR3, as DNA: TGCAGTGCTAGACCCGTCTCGCACCAGCAGTACTTC.

This clonotype appeared a single time. This may be a read error: a much more frequent sequence differs by one nucleotide. This chain connects TRBV4-1 to TRBJ1-2, with TRBD1 as a possible D gene (5 bases). The CDR3 covers 15 residues. Germline assignment: CDR1 MGHRA and CDR2 YSYEKL. Trimming removed 0 bases from V and 10 bases from J, with 18 bases in between. The CDR3 is CASSQDDGARGDYTF. In nucleotides, the CDR3 is TGCGCCAGCAGCCAAGATGACGGAGCGAGGGGTGACTACACCTTC.

This clonotype was seen a few times. The rearrangement links TRBV4-1 to TRBJ1-1, with 10 positions matching TRBD1. Germline values: CDR1 MGHRA, CDR2 YSYEKL. The CDR3 loop spans 17 amino acids. V trimming: 4 bases; J trimming: 0 bases; junction bases outside the gene matches: 8. The chain's CDR3 is CASSLRQGASMNTEAFF. CDR3 nucleotides: TGCGCCAGCAGCCTTCGACAGGGGGCTAGCATGAACACTGAAGCTTTCTTT.

Note on this clonotype: A much larger clone sits a single nucleotide away, making a read error possible. The rearrangement uses TRBV19 and TRBJ1-5; 7 bases match TRBD1. The CDR3 has 16 residues. The germline V gene has CDR1 LNHDA and CDR2 SQIVND (reference sequence). The CDR3: CASSTLGQATYQPRHF. CDR3 bases: TGTGCCAGTAGTACCCTCGGACAGGCGACTTATCAGCCCCGGCATTTT.

The CDR3 nucleotides read TGTGCCAGCAGTCATACGTCGTTGAACACTGAAGCTTTCTTT. Its protein is CASSHTSLNTEAFF. J is TRBJ1-1 and V is TRBV13; D remains unclear. From germline, CDR1 is PRHDT and CDR2 FYEKMQ (reference sequence). This CDR3 is 14 amino acids long. The V gene lost 6 bases and the J gene lost 0 bases, with 11 bases spanning the gap.

This clonotype was counted many times. The chain joins TRBV6-5 to TRBJ1-6; D call uncertain. The CDR3 is made up of 14 amino acids. Trimming pared 2 bases from V and 3 bases from J, leaving 5 bases between. The V gene's germline CDR1 is MNHEY and CDR2 SVGAGI. The CDR3 reads CASSYEIYNSPLHF. The CDR3 DNA follows: TGTGCCAGCAGTTACGAAATCTATAATTCACCCCTCCACTTT.

V and J are TRBV6-2 or TRBV6-3 and TRBJ1-6, with a tentative D call TRBD1 (5 bases). Trimming left V 6 bases short and J 14 bases short, with 17 bases between. This CDR3 spans 13 amino acids. Per the germline V gene, CDR1 is MNHEY and CDR2 is SVGEGT. CDR3 protein: CASSPGPRAALHF. CDR3 in DNA: TGTGCCAGCAGCCCGGGACCGCGTGCGGCCCTCCACTTT.

In its sample, this clonotype was seen a few times. V is TRBV29-1 and J is TRBJ2-5; no reliable D call. Germline lookup yields CDR1 SQVTM and CDR2 ANQGSEA. V lost 6 bases and J lost 2, with 7 bases in between. CDR3 length: 11 residues. The chain's CDR3 is CSVRQQETQYF. CDR3 in DNA: TGCAGCGTCAGGCAGCAAGAGACCCAGTACTTC.

The chain is built from TRBV5-1 and TRBJ1-1, with 7 bases fitting TRBD1. The junction had 6 bases not matched to a gene; V was cut back by 4 bases and J by 3 bases. The germline gives CDR1 SGHRS, CDR2 YFSETQ. The CDR3 contains 14 residues. CDR3 sequence reads: CASSGRDSDTEAFF. The CDR3, as DNA: TGCGCCAGCAGCGGTCGGGACAGCGACACTGAAGCTTTCTTT.

This clonotype was counted at least ten times. This chain joins TRBV7-9 and TRBJ2-1, with D perhaps TRBD1 (6 bases). V shed 4 bases and J shed 6 bases, with 13 bases lying between them. The CDR3 spans 14 residues. Germline loops: CDR1 SEHNR, CDR2 FQNEAQ (reference sequence). The CDR3 nucleotides read TGTGCCAGCAGCTCGCCAGGGGCCCCCAATGAGCAGTTCTTC. Translating gives CASSSPGAPNEQFF.

This clonotype showed up just a few times. The chain couples TRBV6-5 to TRBJ1-1, with TRBD1 matching 7 bases. V shed 0 bases and J 3 bases; nucleotides not matched to a gene: 7. The length of the CDR3 is 16 residues. The germline V gene has CDR1 MNHEY and CDR2 SVGAGI. The CDR3 here is CASSYSRETGYTEAFF. The DNA for the CDR3 is TGTGCCAGCAGTTACTCGAGAGAGACAGGGTACACTGAAGCTTTCTTT.

This clonotype was seen more than once but under ten times. The V and J genes are TRBV11-1 and TRBJ2-1; 7 bases match TRBD2. The CDR3 spans 14 residues. The ends lost 1 base at V and 15 bases at J; junction bases unmatched: 12. The germline gives CDR1 SGHAT, CDR2 FQDESV (reference sequence). CDR3 protein: CASSLVTPSGIPFF. As DNA, the CDR3 is TGTGCCAGCAGCTTAGTAACGCCTAGCGGCATTCCGTTCTTC.

This chain links TRBV19 with TRBJ2-7; D is perhaps TRBD1 (5 bases). Germline V gene lookup returns CDR1 LNHDA and CDR2 SQIVND (reference sequence). The CDR3 runs 13 residues. Trimming took 3 bases from V and 5 from J, leaving 11 bases between them. CDR3 loop: CASSILGLNEQYF. The CDR3 coding sequence is TGTGCCAGTAGTATTTTGGGGCTTAACGAGCAGTACTTC.

The sample holds many counts of this clonotype. V usage is TRBV19 and J usage is TRBJ1-6, with D unclear. V was clipped by 7 bases and J by 8 bases, with 15 bases between them. The CDR3 runs to 14 residues. CDR1 and CDR2 (germline): LNHDA, SQIVND (reference sequence). The CDR3 is CASTLRQEDSPLHF. The CDR3 DNA is TGTGCCAGTACCTTGAGGCAGGAAGATTCACCCCTCCACTTT.

Turning to this clonotype: Germline is not matched at one junction end, which may reflect a read error. The chain links TRBV7-6 to TRBJ1-1; D unclear. This CDR3 has 13 amino acids. The germline gives CDR1 SGHVS, CDR2 FNYEAQ. CDR3 region: CASSFGRNTEAYF. The CDR3 nucleotides are TGTGCCAGCAGCTTCGGGAGAAACACTGAAGCTTACTTT.

The chain joins TRBV28 to TRBJ2-7, with 7 positions matching TRBD2. The length of the CDR3 is 12 residues. Germline assignment: CDR1 MDHEN and CDR2 SYDVKM. The CDR3 nucleotides read TGTTCTGCGATTAGCGGGTCCTACGAGCAGTACTTC. This gives the protein CSAISGSYEQYF.

The sample holds many counts of this clonotype. The rearrangement links TRBV7-2 to TRBJ2-2; tentatively, D is TRBD2 (6 bases). V lost 5 bases to trimming and J lost 8 bases, with 18 bases between them. This CDR3 contains 15 residues. CDR1 is SGHTA and CDR2 is FQGNSA in the germline V gene. In DNA form, the CDR3 reads TGTGCCAGCAGCGCACTAGCTGGGGGTGCGGGGGAGCTGTTTTTT. Translating it yields CASSALAGGAGELFF.

This chain connects TRBV20-1 to TRBJ2-2, with 9 bases lining up with TRBD2. The junction had 4 bases not matched to a gene; V was cut back by 5 bases and J by 6 bases. The CDR3 has 13 amino acids. Germline lookup yields CDR1 DFQATT and CDR2 SNEGSKA (reference sequence). Here the CDR3 reads CSAPGLAAGELFF. CDR3 sequence (DNA): TGCAGTGCTCCGGGACTAGCTGCCGGGGAGCTGTTTTTT.